This T cell receptor beta chain was documented in a study of tumor-infiltrating lymphocytes in primary liver carcinoma. Overall study context: Spanning 4.2 to 10 cm, the tumors were T1-T3 N0M0.

Taking about 17-31 mg of unsorted bulk tissue, the authors co-extracted RNA and DNA. The template, about 500 ng total RNA, yielded TCR beta cDNA made with a constant-region primer. Three nested multiplex PCR rounds, a slightly modified ARM-PCR method, built the TCR beta libraries. Use of TRBV1-TRBV30 forward primers with a C-beta reverse primer characterized the first two PCR rounds, which lasted about 11 cycles each. TCRdb re-called the multiplex PCR reads through MiXCR, storing one row per CDR3 protein. The repertoire consists of 55,000 to 65,000 distinct CDR3 sequences, with just over 70% occurring once and the leading ten covering about 56%. Trimming cost V 4 bases and J 0 bases; bases outside gene matches: 7. This CDR3 spans 15 amino acids. Germline V gene lookup returns CDR1 SQVTM and CDR2 ANQGSEA. There are many counts of this clonotype.

The receptor was derived from a man aged 35 to 55 with primary liver carcinoma and hepatitis B virus infection. Sequenced material: liver tumor tissue from sampling region 2. Subset noted: tumor region T2, inferior pole. The chain combines TRBV29-1 with TRBJ1-1; 8 nucleotides line up with TRBD1. The CDR3 DNA sequence: TGCAGCGTTGCAGGGGGCTGGGGGATGAACACTGAAGCTTTCTTT. Translating it yields CSVAGGWGMNTEAFF.